Listed below are T cell receptor beta chains from one sample, sequenced in a study of control samples from healthy donors and cancer patients. The assay was immunoSEQ multiplex PCR, and TCRdb's table has in-frame clones only and misses some. The data contain tens of thousands of clones, about 88% of them singletons. The sample consisted of blood. These receptors were obtained from a woman in her seventies in good health. Each CDR3 is given with its conserved first and last residue. The order of the fields is D gene, clone size, V gene, J gene, CDR3 DNA, CDR3 protein. A D gene is named only where the DNA matches it firmly. Clone size is shown for a subset of rows, as once, few, many or a class of expanded clone.

d_call: TRBD1
clone_size: NA
v_call: TRBV18
j_call: TRBJ1-2
cdr3_nt: TGTGCCAGCTCACCACAGGGGGCGAACTATGGCTACACCTTC
cdr3_aa: CASSPQGANYGYTF

d_call: TRBD2
clone_size: NA
v_call: TRBV6-8
j_call: TRBJ2-5
cdr3_nt: TGTGCCAGCAGTTGCCCGAAGAGCGGGAGACAAGAGACCCAGTACTTC
cdr3_aa: CASSCPKSGRQETQYF

d_call: TRBD1
clone_size: once
v_call: TRBV5-1
j_call: TRBJ1-3
cdr3_nt: TGCGCCAGCAGCCGGGGACAGAGCTCTGGAAACACCATATATTTT
cdr3_aa: CASSRGQSSGNTIYF

d_call: NA
clone_size: NA
v_call: TRBV15
j_call: TRBJ2-7
cdr3_nt: TGTGCCACCAGCAGAGATCAGGGGAACGAGCAGTACTTC
cdr3_aa: CATSRDQGNEQYF

d_call: NA
clone_size: NA
v_call: TRBV19
j_call: TRBJ2-5
cdr3_nt: TGTGCCAGTAGTTTAGGTACTAGCCCAGAGACCCAGTACTTC
cdr3_aa: CASSLGTSPETQYF

d_call: NA
clone_size: NA
v_call: TRBV3-1/TRBV3-2
j_call: TRBJ2-7
cdr3_nt: TGTGCCAGCAGCCAAGATATAGAGGGCTCCTACGAGCAGTACTTC
cdr3_aa: CASSQDIEGSYEQYF

d_call: NA
clone_size: many
v_call: TRBV27
j_call: TRBJ1-5
cdr3_nt: TGTGCCAGCAGTTTATCTAGGAGCCCTAATCAGCCCCAGCATTTT
cdr3_aa: CASSLSRSPNQPQHF

d_call: NA
clone_size: NA
v_call: TRBV3-1/TRBV3-2
j_call: TRBJ2-3
cdr3_nt: TGTGCCAGCAGCCAACGGCGGAGCACAGATACGCAGTATTTT
cdr3_aa: CASSQRRSTDTQYF

d_call: NA
clone_size: NA
v_call: TRBV23-1
j_call: TRBJ2-1
cdr3_nt: TGCGCCAGCAGTCGGCCGACAGGAGCCTTTATACACTATGAGCAGTTCTTC
cdr3_aa: CASSRPTGAFIHYEQFF

d_call: NA
clone_size: NA
v_call: TRBV12-3/TRBV12-4
j_call: TRBJ2-7
cdr3_nt: TGTGCCAGCAAGGTGGGGAACGAGCAGTACTTC
cdr3_aa: CASKVGNEQYF

d_call: NA
clone_size: once
v_call: TRBV5-4
j_call: TRBJ1-1
cdr3_nt: TGTGCCAGCACCTCATCGGGCCAGAACACTGAAGCTTTCTTT
cdr3_aa: CASTSSGQNTEAFF

d_call: NA
clone_size: NA
v_call: TRBV23-1
j_call: TRBJ1-2
cdr3_nt: TGCGCCAGCAGTCAACCCGGGACGGAACCTACCTTGGGCGGCTACACCTTC
cdr3_aa: CASSQPGTEPTLGGYTF

d_call: TRBD1
clone_size: NA
v_call: TRBV6-6
j_call: TRBJ1-1
cdr3_nt: TGTGCCAGCAGCGGACAGGGTAACACTGAAGCTTTCTTT
cdr3_aa: CASSGQGNTEAFF

d_call: NA
clone_size: NA
v_call: TRBV19
j_call: TRBJ2-1
cdr3_nt: TGTGCCAGTAAGGCGGGGCCCAATGAGCAGTTCTTC
cdr3_aa: CASKAGPNEQFF

d_call: TRBD1
clone_size: NA
v_call: TRBV3-1/TRBV3-2
j_call: TRBJ1-1
cdr3_nt: TGTGCCAGCAGCCCGAGAGGGGGCGAGACTGAAGCTTTCTTT
cdr3_aa: CASSPRGGETEAFF

d_call: NA
clone_size: NA
v_call: TRBV6-6
j_call: TRBJ1-2
cdr3_nt: TGTGCCAGCAGGACCTGGGACAACTATGGCTACACCTTC
cdr3_aa: CASRTWDNYGYTF

d_call: TRBD1
clone_size: NA
v_call: TRBV3-1/TRBV3-2
j_call: TRBJ1-2
cdr3_nt: TGTGCCAGCAGCCTAAGGACAGGGGGCTACACCTTC
cdr3_aa: CASSLRTGGYTF

d_call: NA
clone_size: NA
v_call: TRBV5-5
j_call: TRBJ1-1
cdr3_nt: TGTGCCAGCAGCTTGGTCACTGTGGGCCAAGCTTTCTTT
cdr3_aa: CASSLVTVGQAFF

d_call: NA
clone_size: NA
v_call: TRBV24-1
j_call: TRBJ2-2
cdr3_nt: TGTGCCACCAGTGATTTGGGTACTGACTGGAAGAACACCGGGGAGCTGTTTTTT
cdr3_aa: CATSDLGTDWKNTGELFF

d_call: NA
clone_size: NA
v_call: TRBV5-6
j_call: TRBJ1-1
cdr3_nt: TGTGCCAGCAGCTTAATGTCCACTGAAGCTTTCTTT
cdr3_aa: CASSLMSTEAFF

d_call: TRBD2
clone_size: NA
v_call: TRBV5-1
j_call: TRBJ2-2
cdr3_nt: TGCGCCAGCAGCCAACGGACTAGCGGGAGCTCCGGGGAGCTGTTTTTT
cdr3_aa: CASSQRTSGSSGELFF

d_call: TRBD1
clone_size: few
v_call: TRBV3-1/TRBV3-2
j_call: TRBJ1-1
cdr3_nt: TGTGCCAGCAGCCAGAGGGGGCCGTCGAACACTGAAGCTTTCTTT
cdr3_aa: CASSQRGPSNTEAFF

d_call: NA
clone_size: NA
v_call: TRBV23-1
j_call: TRBJ1-1
cdr3_nt: TGCGCCGACCTACCCGGGCCAGCGTCTGAAGCTTTCTTT
cdr3_aa: CADLPGPASEAFF

d_call: NA
clone_size: NA
v_call: TRBV12-3/TRBV12-4
j_call: TRBJ1-2
cdr3_nt: TGTGCCAGCAGCTATACAGCTAACTATGGCTACACCTTC
cdr3_aa: CASSYTANYGYTF

d_call: NA
clone_size: NA
v_call: TRBV7-6
j_call: TRBJ2-2
cdr3_nt: TGTGCCAGCAGCTTAGCAGCCGGGACACGCACCGGGGAGCTGTTTTTT
cdr3_aa: CASSLAAGTRTGELFF

d_call: TRBD1
clone_size: NA
v_call: TRBV2
j_call: TRBJ1-4
cdr3_nt: TGTGCCAGCAGGAATACAGGGGTCGGTGATGAAAAACTGTTTTTT
cdr3_aa: CASRNTGVGDEKLFF

d_call: TRBD2
clone_size: NA
v_call: TRBV6-5
j_call: TRBJ2-3
cdr3_nt: TGTGCCAGCAGTTCCGGGGGGGTGGTAGATACGCAGTATTTT
cdr3_aa: CASSSGGVVDTQYF

d_call: NA
clone_size: NA
v_call: TRBV21-1
j_call: TRBJ1-1
cdr3_nt: TGTGCCAGCAGACCTACCGACAGGGATAACAAGAACACTGAAGCTTTCTTT
cdr3_aa: CASRPTDRDNKNTEAFF

d_call: TRBD2
clone_size: NA
v_call: TRBV15
j_call: TRBJ2-5
cdr3_nt: TGTGCCACCAGCAGACCCGGGACTAGACTAGAGACCCAGTACTTC
cdr3_aa: CATSRPGTRLETQYF

d_call: NA
clone_size: once
v_call: TRBV11-2
j_call: TRBJ1-2
cdr3_nt: TGTGCCAGCAAACTTAATAGGATTTCCCCCTATGGCTACACCTTC
cdr3_aa: CASKLNRISPYGYTF

d_call: NA
clone_size: NA
v_call: TRBV18
j_call: TRBJ2-1
cdr3_nt: TGTGCCAGCTCACCACCGACTGGGGCCTACAATGAGCAGTTCTTC
cdr3_aa: CASSPPTGAYNEQFF

d_call: NA
clone_size: NA
v_call: TRBV7-9
j_call: TRBJ2-7
cdr3_nt: TGTGCCAGCAGCCAGGGGGGGCAGACGAACGAGCAGTACTTC
cdr3_aa: CASSQGGQTNEQYF

d_call: TRBD1
clone_size: NA
v_call: TRBV6-5
j_call: TRBJ1-6
cdr3_nt: TGTGCCAGCAGTTTGGACAGGAACTATAATTCACCCCTCCACTTT
cdr3_aa: CASSLDRNYNSPLHF

d_call: NA
clone_size: few
v_call: TRBV7-2
j_call: TRBJ2-7
cdr3_nt: TGTGCCAGCAGCTTAGCGGCAACTTACGAGCAGTACTTC
cdr3_aa: CASSLAATYEQYF

d_call: NA
clone_size: few
v_call: TRBV5-8
j_call: TRBJ2-7
cdr3_nt: TGTGCCAGCAGCCACTACGAGCAGTACTTC
cdr3_aa: CASSHYEQYF

d_call: TRBD1
clone_size: NA
v_call: TRBV6-5
j_call: TRBJ2-2
cdr3_nt: TGTGCCAGCAGTTATAACAGGGGGAAGGTAGCCGGGGAGCTGTTTTTT
cdr3_aa: CASSYNRGKVAGELFF

d_call: NA
clone_size: few
v_call: TRBV6-2/TRBV6-3
j_call: TRBJ2-2
cdr3_nt: TGTGCCAGCAGCGGGACCCGCGGCGGGGAGCTGTTTTTT
cdr3_aa: CASSGTRGGELFF

d_call: NA
clone_size: NA
v_call: TRBV11-3
j_call: TRBJ1-1
cdr3_nt: TGTGCCAGCAGCTTAGAGGGCAGGTCTGGGACTGAAGCTTTCTTT
cdr3_aa: CASSLEGRSGTEAFF